Below, one T cell receptor beta chain is given with its context. This specimen belongs to a study of T-cell memory formation after mild COVID-19. Background on the study: Across donors, TCR clusters were largely donor specific.

With constant-segment primers, 5'RACE yielded cDNA libraries of TCR alpha and TCR beta that carried sample barcodes and UMIs. TCRdb re-derived calls from the 5' RACE reads in MiXCR, one entry per CDR3 protein. The data show fewer than 150,000 distinct CDR3 sequences, roughly 13% seen once. V was trimmed by 6 bases and J by 4 bases, leaving 10 bases between them. Germline V gives CDR1 MNHEY, CDR2 SVGAGI. The CDR3 contains 13 residues. What was sequenced was PBMCs or a T cell subset sorted from them (not recorded which). This receptor was obtained from an adult woman who had mild COVID-19 (a few samples of this study predate the infection). Cell type and time point are not known. The genes are TRBV6-5 and TRBJ2-1; weak D call: TRBD1 (5 bases). The CDR3 sequence: CASRIGVYNEQFF. In DNA form, the CDR3 reads TGTGCCAGCAGGATAGGGGTGTACAATGAGCAGTTCTTC.